These 18 T cell receptor beta chains were all obtained from the same sample, sequenced in a study of T cells in narcolepsy. Sequenced by immunoSEQ multiplex PCR; TCRdb stores in-frame clones only, minus some. The table lists roughly 2,400 clones, 20% to 30% of them singletons, with 19% in the top ten. Antigen specificity for these receptors is unknown. The sequencing input was cultured CD4+ T cells from cerebrospinal fluid. These TCRs come from a human donor with narcolepsy.

A remark on this clone: A far larger clone is one nucleotide away, so this likely arose from a read error. The CDR3 region is CALSGQGAGTEAFF. The CDR3 nucleotides are TGTGCCTTGAGTGGACAGGGGGCAGGAACTGAAGCTTTCTTT. The rearrangement links TRBV30 to TRBJ1-1; 11 bases align to TRBD1. The CDR3 totals 14 residues. Per the germline V gene, CDR1 is GTSNPN and CDR2 is SVGIG (reference sequence). Complete variable domain (other parts from reference TRBV30 and TRBJ1-1): SQTIHQWPATLVQPVGSPLSLECTVEGTSNPNLYWYRQAAGRGLQLLFYSVGIGQISSEVPQNLSASRPQDRQFILSSKKLLLSDSGFYLCALSGQGAGTEAFFGQGTRLTVV.

This clone was seen a few times. The chain is built from TRBV5-6 and TRBJ1-2; D is perhaps TRBD1 (6 bases). Germline CDR1 is SGHDT and CDR2 is YYEEEE. The V gene lost 2 bases and the J gene lost 5 bases, with 16 bases spanning the gap. The CDR3 runs to 15 residues. In DNA form, the CDR3 reads TGTGCCAGCAGCTTAGTTGGGACAACACTTTATGGCTACACCTTC. Its protein is CASSLVGTTLYGYTF.

A note on this clone: A read error is likely here: a far larger clone is one base away. The gene calls are TRBV9 and TRBJ1-1; 10 bases agree with TRBD1. There are 16 residues in the CDR3. The J segment lost 2 bases and the V segment lost 2 bases, leaving 6 bases of the junction unmatched. The germline V gene has CDR1 SGDLS and CDR2 YYNGEE. CDR3 bases: TGTGCCAGCAGCGTCGCGACAGGGGGCATCAACACTGAAGCTTTCTTT. Translation: CASSVATGGINTEAFF.

This clone was seen a few times. A much larger clone differs from this one at a single base, so this may be a read error. The chain uses TRBV9 and TRBJ1-4; TRBD1 might be the D (6 bases). Germline V gene data show CDR1 as SGDLS and CDR2 as YYNGEE. The CDR3 consists of 15 residues. The CDR3 DNA sequence: TGTGCCAGCAGCGCACGGGGGGGCCGGGGTGAACAACTGTTTTTT. Its protein is CASSARGGRGEQLFF.

The chain has TRBV28 and TRBJ1-5; possible D gene TRBD1, 5 bases. The CDR3 sequence is 16 residues long. The V end lost 5 bases, the J end lost 0 bases, and 14 bases lay between the germline ends. Germline lookup yields CDR1 MDHEN and CDR2 SYDVKM. The CDR3 loop is CASSPRTPYSNQPQHF. CDR3 DNA: TGTGCCAGCAGTCCTAGGACACCTTATAGCAATCAGCCCCAGCATTTT.

Notes on this clone: A far larger clone lies a single base away; this is likely a read error. This chain connects TRBV2 to TRBJ1-5; no firm D call. Looked up from germline, CDR1 is SNHLY and CDR2 is FYNNEI. V was clipped by 5 bases and J by 0 bases, with 5 bases between them. The CDR3 has 13 amino acids. The CDR3 spells CASSSISNQPQHF. The CDR3 region has the DNA TGTGCCAGCAGTTCCATTAGCAATCAGCCCCAGCATTTT.

The CDR3 region is CASSLRLGRETQYF. In DNA, the CDR3 is TGTGCCAGCAGCTTAAGGTTAGGGCGGGAGACCCAGTACTTC. The chain is built from TRBV4-2 and TRBJ2-5; D is unresolved. Germline V gene data show CDR1 as LGHNA and CDR2 as YNFKEQ. The CDR3 length is 14 residues. The ends were cut back, 5 bases at V and 5 bases at J, with 15 bases in the middle.

V is TRBV27 and J is TRBJ1-2; D ambiguous. The CDR3 is 11 residues long. The germline V gene has CDR1 MNHEY and CDR2 SMNVEV (reference sequence). The V gene lost 3 bases and the J gene lost 5 bases, with 4 bases spanning the gap. DNA for the CDR3: TGTGCCAGCAGTTTCGGGTATGGCTACACCTTC. It yields the protein CASSFGYGYTF.

This clone turned up a few times. The V call is TRBV27, the J call TRBJ1-1; D ambiguous. In germline, CDR1 is MNHEY, CDR2 SMNVEV (reference sequence). V was shortened by 10 bases and J by 1 base, with 10 bases between the two germline ends. The CDR3 is 12 residues long. The CDR3 nucleotides are TGTGCCAAGACGCTCCGGAACACTGAAGCTTTCTTT. Protein product: CAKTLRNTEAFF.

The chain is built from TRBV19 and TRBJ2-4; D unresolved. Germline V gene data show CDR1 as LNHDA and CDR2 as SQIVND (reference sequence). V was clipped by 1 base and J by 15 bases, with 10 bases between them. There are 11 residues in the CDR3. The CDR3 DNA reads as TGTGCCAGTAGTATAGGGCAGTTTGGGTACTTC. This translates into CASSIGQFGYF. The full variable domain, in which reference TRBV19 and TRBJ2-4 provide the parts outside the CDR3, is DGGITQSPKYLFRKEGQNVTLSCEQNLNHDAMYWYRQDPGQGLRLIYYSQIVNDFQKGDIAEGYSVSREKKESFPLTVTSAQKNPTAFYLCASSIGQFGYFGAGTRLSVL.

On this clone itself: A much larger clonotype is one base distant, so this may be a read error. The chain links TRBV5-8 to TRBJ2-5; 9 nucleotides agree with TRBD2. The CDR3 is 18 residues long. The V gene's germline CDR1 is SGHTS and CDR2 YDEGEE. CDR3 protein: CACSLGLGGGAVQETQYF. In nucleotides, the CDR3 is TGTGCCTGCAGCTTAGGCCTGGGCGGGGGGGCGGTACAAGAGACCCAGTACTTC.

On this clone: The junction departs from germline at one end; a sequencing error may be responsible. The chain uses TRBV11-2 and TRBJ2-7; a weak D match, TRBD1 (6 bases). CDR1 is SGHAT and CDR2 is FQNNGV in the germline V gene. The CDR3 extends over 16 amino acids. In DNA form, the CDR3 reads TGCGCCAGCAGCCAAAAGGGGGTTGATAGCTCCTACGAGCAGTACTTC. Protein product: CASSQKGVDSSYEQYF.

The CDR3 is CASSRTMGEQGVNTEAFF. CDR3 DNA sequence: TGTGCCAGCAGCCGAACGATGGGAGAACAGGGGGTGAACACTGAAGCTTTCTTT. This chain connects TRBV7-9 to TRBJ1-1, with 8 nucleotides matching TRBD1. Unmatched junction bases numbered 14, after V lost 5 bases and J lost 0 bases. Germline V gene sequence: CDR1 SEHNR, CDR2 FQNEAQ (reference sequence). This CDR3 spans 18 amino acids.

This clone was recorded once. The chain carries TRBV7-5 and TRBJ2-1. TRBV7-5 is shown as a pseudogene. The CDR3 has 15 residues. The CDR3 here is CASSLSSGTVNEQFF. CDR3 coding DNA: TGTGCCAGCAGCTTATCTTCGGGGACCGTTAATGAGCAGTTCTTC.

This clone was counted a few times. The rearrangement uses TRBV6-1 and TRBJ1-4; D unclear. The CDR3 runs 13 residues. Per germline, CDR1 MNHNS and CDR2 SASEGT. With 7 bases removed from V and 5 bases from J, the gap between germline ends came to 11 bases. The DNA for the CDR3 is TGTGCCAGCAACGGCAAGCGAAATGAAAAACTGTTTTTT. It is translated as CASNGKRNEKLFF.

The chain carries TRBV7-2 and TRBJ2-3, with D unresolved. Per the germline V gene, CDR1 is SGHTA and CDR2 is FQGNSA. This CDR3 has 12 amino acids. V was clipped by 4 bases and J by 4 bases, with 6 bases between them. As DNA, the CDR3 is TGTGCCAGCAGCTCCGATTCAGATACGCAGTATTTT. Translated: CASSSDSDTQYF.

The chain links TRBV11-2 to TRBJ2-7; D is possibly TRBD2 (6 bases). The CDR3 is 12 residues long. Germline V CDR1 and CDR2: SGHAT, FQNNGV. V was clipped by 3 bases and J by 6 bases, with 9 bases between them. The CDR3 protein is CASSFGGGEQYF. The CDR3 DNA is TGTGCCAGCAGCTTTGGGGGAGGCGAGCAGTACTTC.

This clone was detected only a few times. The chain employs TRBV11-3 and TRBJ1-1, with TRBD1 as a possible D gene (6 bases). The V gene's germline CDR1 is SGHNT and CDR2 YENEEA. Trimming left V 5 bases short and J 4 bases short, with 11 bases between. There are 13 residues in the CDR3. CDR3 residues: CASSQEGGTEAFF. DNA of the CDR3: TGTGCCAGCAGCCAGGAGGGGGGCACTGAAGCTTTCTTT.